These T cell receptor beta chains were read from a single sample in a study of cytomegalovirus exposure and HLA in healthy donors. Assay used: immunoSEQ multiplex PCR; TCRdb lists only in-frame clones, some missing. The sample carries tens of thousands of clones, approximately 88% recorded once. The specimen was PBMCs. These TCRs come from a woman aged 25 to 39 in good health and CMV-seronegative. Each CDR3 is given with its conserved first and last residue. Each record gives: V gene, clone size, J gene, D gene, CDR3 protein, CDR3 DNA. The D gene is left open where the match is weak. Not every row has a clone size; where given, it reads once, few, many or a size class.

TRBV7-2	once	TRBJ2-7	TRBD2	CASSLGLAGYEQYF	TGTGCCAGCAGCTTAGGACTAGCGGGGTACGAGCAGTACTTC
TRBV2	-	TRBJ1-1	-	CASSLSNKAFF	TGTGCCAGCAGTCTCTCAAACAAAGCTTTCTTT
TRBV6-5	-	TRBJ2-2	TRBD1	CASSHGTAEVGELFF	TGTGCCAGCAGCCACGGGACAGCAGAAGTCGGGGAGCTGTTTTTT
TRBV5-1	-	TRBJ2-1	TRBD1	CASFPGTAELGEQFF	TGCGCCAGCTTTCCTGGGACAGCCGAATTGGGCGAGCAGTTCTTC
TRBV27	-	TRBJ2-7	TRBD1	CASSRGTGREQYF	TGTGCCAGCAGCCGAGGGACAGGGCGGGAGCAGTACTTC
TRBV4-1	-	TRBJ1-5	-	CASSTPDTSGPQHF	TGCGCCAGCAGCACGCCCGACACATCAGGGCCCCAGCATTTT
TRBV9	-	TRBJ1-5	-	CASSRGNNGGQPQHF	TGTGCCAGCAGCAGGGGGAACAACGGCGGTCAGCCCCAGCATTTT
TRBV9	-	TRBJ2-5	TRBD2	CASSVATGVGTSGRAETQYF	TGTGCCAGCAGCGTAGCGACGGGGGTCGGGACTAGCGGGAGGGCGGAGACCCAGTACTTC
TRBV9	medium-sized	TRBJ2-7	-	CASSSPGGSSSYEQYF	TGTGCCAGCAGCTCGCCAGGGGGGTCAAGCTCCTACGAGCAGTACTTC
TRBV28	-	TRBJ1-1	TRBD1	CASSPGTGGREAFF	TGTGCCAGCAGTCCCGGGACAGGGGGCCGGGAAGCTTTCTTT
TRBV28	-	TRBJ1-5	-	CASSLLPGTSNQPQHF	TGTGCCAGCAGTTTACTCCCGGGAACGAGCAATCAGCCCCAGCATTTT
TRBV18	-	TRBJ2-1	-	CASSPKPYNEQFF	TGTGCCAGCTCACCAAAGCCGTACAATGAGCAGTTCTTC
TRBV20-1	-	TRBJ1-5	-	CSAMKESAQHF	TGCAGTGCTATGAAAGAATCAGCCCAGCATTTT
TRBV7-8	once	TRBJ2-4	TRBD1	CASSDRQGYVKHF	TGTGCCAGCAGCGATAGACAGGGCTACGTTAAGCACTTC
TRBV10-2	-	TRBJ2-2	-	CASETGKGGELFF	TGCGCCAGCGAAACAGGGAAGGGCGGGGAGCTGTTTTTT
TRBV10-2	-	TRBJ2-7	TRBD2	CASKPGLALYEQYF	TGCGCCAGCAAACCGGGACTAGCCCTTTACGAGCAGTACTTC
TRBV7-2	-	TRBJ1-5	TRBD1	CASSPRTGHNQPQHF	TGTGCCAGCAGCCCCCGGACAGGTCATAATCAGCCCCAGCATTTT
TRBV18	-	TRBJ2-3	-	CASSLQTRDSIQYF	TGTGCCAGCTCACTACAAACCCGGGACTCTATTCAGTATTTT
TRBV2	-	TRBJ2-1	TRBD2	CASSVSANSGIF	TGTGCCAGCAGTGTGTCCGCAAATAGCGGGATCTTC
TRBV28	-	TRBJ1-4	-	CASSSLGGDLEKLFF	TGTGCCAGCAGTTCCCTAGGAGGGGACCTTGAAAAACTGTTTTTT
TRBV29-1	-	TRBJ1-4	-	CSVAEVATNEKLFF	TGCAGCGTTGCTGAGGTTGCAACTAATGAAAAACTGTTTTTT
TRBV19	once	TRBJ1-2	-	CASSIGGANYGYTF	TGTGCCAGTAGTATAGGCGGAGCTAACTATGGCTACACCTTC
TRBV9	-	TRBJ2-3	TRBD1	CASSEQGAPPDTQYF	TGTGCCAGCAGCGAACAGGGGGCGCCCCCAGATACGCAGTATTTT
TRBV4-3	-	TRBJ2-3	-	CASGGAGSTDTQYF	TGCGCCAGCGGCGGGGCAGGTTCCACAGATACGCAGTATTTT
TRBV7-2	-	TRBJ2-7	-	CASSPWPMWEQYF	TGTGCCAGCAGCCCGTGGCCCATGTGGGAGCAGTACTTC
TRBV5-1	-	TRBJ1-2	TRBD1	CASFQRPGGSVYGYTF	TGCGCCAGCTTCCAAAGGCCAGGGGGGTCCGTGTATGGCTACACCTTC
TRBV29-1	once	TRBJ2-7	-	CSVDGGTAGVEQYF	TGCAGCGTGGACGGTGGGACTGCAGGAGTCGAGCAGTACTTC
TRBV4-1	-	TRBJ2-2	-	CASSQGMGGFNTGELFF	TGCGCCAGCAGCCAAGGAATGGGAGGATTTAACACCGGGGAGCTGTTTTTT
TRBV27	-	TRBJ1-1	-	CASRLQGGGTEAFF	TGTGCCAGCAGGTTACAGGGAGGGGGCACTGAAGCTTTCTTT
TRBV7-2	-	TRBJ2-2	-	CASSLGDKNTGELFF	TGTGCCAGCAGCTTAGGGGACAAGAACACCGGGGAGCTGTTTTTT
TRBV5-6	once	TRBJ2-3	-	CASSLAPATSTDTQYF	TGTGCCAGCAGCTTGGCGCCGGCGACTAGCACAGATACGCAGTATTTT
TRBV18	-	TRBJ2-7	-	CASSPQGGYEQYF	TGTGCCAGCTCACCGCAGGGTGGCTACGAGCAGTACTTC
TRBV4-1	many	TRBJ2-1	-	CASSADYSNEQFF	TGCGCCAGCAGTGCGGACTACTCCAATGAGCAGTTCTTC
TRBV28	-	TRBJ2-7	TRBD1	CASSWDRAPEQYF	TGTGCCAGCAGCTGGGACAGGGCCCCCGAGCAGTACTTC
TRBV4-1	-	TRBJ1-1	-	CASSQSDTLNTEAFF	TGCGCCAGCAGCCAATCTGACACCTTGAACACTGAAGCTTTCTTT
TRBV10-3	-	TRBJ2-5	-	CAISESGRGQETQYF	TGTGCCATCAGTGAGTCGGGGCGGGGACAAGAGACCCAGTACTTC
TRBV10-2	once	TRBJ1-3	-	CASRQVYSFGNTIYF	TGCGCCAGCCGACAGGTTTATTCTTTTGGAAACACCATATATTTT
TRBV28	-	TRBJ2-7	-	CASSFGGLGEQYF	TGTGCCAGCAGTTTTGGAGGATTAGGCGAGCAGTACTTC
TRBV6-1	-	TRBJ2-7	-	CASSGSGQRHYEQYF	TGTGCCAGCAGTGGCTCGGGACAAAGGCACTACGAGCAGTACTTC
TRBV10-2	-	TRBJ1-4	-	CASGKGEWGEKLFF	TGCGCCAGTGGGAAGGGGGAGTGGGGTGAAAAACTGTTTTTT